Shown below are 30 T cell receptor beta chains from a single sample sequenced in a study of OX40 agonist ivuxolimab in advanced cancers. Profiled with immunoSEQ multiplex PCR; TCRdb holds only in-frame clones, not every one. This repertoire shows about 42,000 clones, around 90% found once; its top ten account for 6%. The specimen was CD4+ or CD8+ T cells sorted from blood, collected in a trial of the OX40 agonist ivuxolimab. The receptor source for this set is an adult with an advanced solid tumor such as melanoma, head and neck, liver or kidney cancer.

CDR3 loop: CASSPGTFPSGYTF. The CDR3, as DNA: TGTGCCAGCAGCCCCGGGACATTCCCCTCGGGCTACACCTTC. V and J are TRBV27 and TRBJ1-2; tentatively, D is TRBD1 (6 bases). Between the trimmed V and J ends, which lost 6 bases and 8 bases, there was a span of 19 bases. The germline gives CDR1 MNHEY, CDR2 SMNVEV (reference sequence). This CDR3 has 14 residues.

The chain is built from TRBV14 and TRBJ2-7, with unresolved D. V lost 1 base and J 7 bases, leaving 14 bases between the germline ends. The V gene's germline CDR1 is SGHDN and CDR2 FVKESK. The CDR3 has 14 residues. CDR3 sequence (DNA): TGTGCCAGCAGCCAAGTCCCCGTAGCACATGAGCAGTACTTC. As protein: CASSQVPVAHEQYF. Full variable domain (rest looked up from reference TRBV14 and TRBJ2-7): EAGVTQFPSHSVIEKGQTVTLRCDPISGHDNLYWYRRVMGKEIKFLLHFVKESKQDESGMPNNRFLAERTGGTYSTLKVQPAELEDSGVYFCASSQVPVAHEQYFGPGTRLTVT.

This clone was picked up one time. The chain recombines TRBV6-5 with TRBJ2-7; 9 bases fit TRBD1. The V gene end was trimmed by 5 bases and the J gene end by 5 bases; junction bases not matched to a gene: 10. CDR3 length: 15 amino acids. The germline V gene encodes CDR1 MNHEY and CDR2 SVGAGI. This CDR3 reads CASSRSGQGHHEQYF. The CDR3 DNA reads TGTGCCAGCAGTCGATCTGGACAGGGGCACCACGAGCAGTACTTC.

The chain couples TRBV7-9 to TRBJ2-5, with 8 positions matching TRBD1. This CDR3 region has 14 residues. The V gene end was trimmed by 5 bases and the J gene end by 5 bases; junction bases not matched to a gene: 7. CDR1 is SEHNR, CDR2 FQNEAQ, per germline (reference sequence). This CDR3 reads CASSPWTGWETQYF. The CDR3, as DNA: TGTGCCAGCAGCCCATGGACAGGGTGGGAGACCCAGTACTTC.

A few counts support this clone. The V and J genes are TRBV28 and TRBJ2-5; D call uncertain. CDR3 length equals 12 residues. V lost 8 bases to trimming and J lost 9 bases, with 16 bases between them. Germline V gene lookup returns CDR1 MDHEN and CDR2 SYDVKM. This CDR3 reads CASLGSTLAQYF. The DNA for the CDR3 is TGTGCCAGCCTCGGCAGCACCTTGGCCCAGTACTTC.

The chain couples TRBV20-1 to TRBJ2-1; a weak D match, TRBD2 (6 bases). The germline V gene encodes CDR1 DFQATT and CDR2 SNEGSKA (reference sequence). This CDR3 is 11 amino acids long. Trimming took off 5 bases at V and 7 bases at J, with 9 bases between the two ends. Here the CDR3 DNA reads TGCAGTGCTGGGGACTGGAATGAGCAGTTCTTC. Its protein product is CSAGDWNEQFF.

The CDR3 sequence is CASSFGESPSEKLFF. The CDR3 DNA reads TGTGCCAGCAGCTTTGGGGAGTCCCCTAGTGAAAAACTGTTTTTT. The chain has TRBV9 and TRBJ1-4; D gene ambiguous. The germline gives CDR1 SGDLS, CDR2 YYNGEE. Deletions cut 4 bases from V and 7 bases from J, with 17 bases between. This CDR3 has 15 residues.

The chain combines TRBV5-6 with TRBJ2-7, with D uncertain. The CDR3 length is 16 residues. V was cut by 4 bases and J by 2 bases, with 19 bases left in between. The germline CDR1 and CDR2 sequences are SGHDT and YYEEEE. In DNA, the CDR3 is TGTGCCAGCAGCCCCCCTCCGGGCATGCCCCCCTACGAGCAGTACTTC. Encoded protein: CASSPPPGMPPYEQYF.

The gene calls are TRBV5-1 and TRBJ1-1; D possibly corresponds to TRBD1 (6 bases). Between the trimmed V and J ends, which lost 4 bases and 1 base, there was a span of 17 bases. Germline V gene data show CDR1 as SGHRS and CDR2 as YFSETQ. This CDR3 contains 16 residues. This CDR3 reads CASSRWGARGNTEAFF. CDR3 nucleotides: TGCGCCAGCAGCCGTTGGGGGGCGCGGGGGAACACTGAAGCTTTCTTT. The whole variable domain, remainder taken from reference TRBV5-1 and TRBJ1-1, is KAGVTQTPRYLIKTRGQQVTLSCSPISGHRSVSWYQQTPGQGLQFLFEYFSETQRNKGNFPGRFSGRQFSNSRSEMNVSTLELGDSALYLCASSRWGARGNTEAFFGQGTRLTVV.

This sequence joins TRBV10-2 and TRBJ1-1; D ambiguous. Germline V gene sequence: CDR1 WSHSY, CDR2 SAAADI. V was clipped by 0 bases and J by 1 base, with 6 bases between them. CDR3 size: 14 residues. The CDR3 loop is CASSESAGNTEAFF. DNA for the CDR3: TGCGCCAGCAGTGAGTCGGCGGGGAACACTGAAGCTTTCTTT.

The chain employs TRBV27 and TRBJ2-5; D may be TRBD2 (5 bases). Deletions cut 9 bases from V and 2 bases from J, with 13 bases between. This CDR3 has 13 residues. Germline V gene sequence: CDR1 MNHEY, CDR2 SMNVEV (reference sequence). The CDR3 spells CASWGARQETQYF. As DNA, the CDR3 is TGTGCCAGTTGGGGAGCGAGGCAAGAGACCCAGTACTTC.

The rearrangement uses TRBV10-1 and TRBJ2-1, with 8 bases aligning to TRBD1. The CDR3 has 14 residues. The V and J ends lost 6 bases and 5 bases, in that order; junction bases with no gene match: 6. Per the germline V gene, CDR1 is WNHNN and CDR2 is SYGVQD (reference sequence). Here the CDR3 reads CASSPADRDNEQFF. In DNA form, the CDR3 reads TGCGCCAGCAGCCCAGCGGACAGGGACAATGAGCAGTTCTTC.

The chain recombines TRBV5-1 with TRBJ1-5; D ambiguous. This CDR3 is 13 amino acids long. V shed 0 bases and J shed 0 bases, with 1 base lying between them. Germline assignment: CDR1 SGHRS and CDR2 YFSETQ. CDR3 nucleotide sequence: TGCGCCAGCAGCTTGGGTAGCAATCAGCCCCAGCATTTT. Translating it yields CASSLGSNQPQHF. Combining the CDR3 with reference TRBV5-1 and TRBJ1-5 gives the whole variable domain KAGVTQTPRYLIKTRGQQVTLSCSPISGHRSVSWYQQTPGQGLQFLFEYFSETQRNKGNFPGRFSGRQFSNSRSEMNVSTLELGDSALYLCASSLGSNQPQHFGDGTRLSIL.

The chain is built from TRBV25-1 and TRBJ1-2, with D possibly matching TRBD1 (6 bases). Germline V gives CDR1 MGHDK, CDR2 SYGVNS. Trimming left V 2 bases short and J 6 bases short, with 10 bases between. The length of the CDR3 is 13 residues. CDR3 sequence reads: CASSETGRNGYTF. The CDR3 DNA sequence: TGTGCCAGCAGTGAAACAGGGCGGAATGGCTACACCTTC.

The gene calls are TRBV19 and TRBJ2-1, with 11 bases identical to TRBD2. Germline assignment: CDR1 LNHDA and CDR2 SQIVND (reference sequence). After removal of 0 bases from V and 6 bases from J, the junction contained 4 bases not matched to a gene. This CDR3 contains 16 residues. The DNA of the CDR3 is TGTGCCAGTAGTATAGATCTGGGACTAGCGGTCAATGAGCAGTTCTTC. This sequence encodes CASSIDLGLAVNEQFF.

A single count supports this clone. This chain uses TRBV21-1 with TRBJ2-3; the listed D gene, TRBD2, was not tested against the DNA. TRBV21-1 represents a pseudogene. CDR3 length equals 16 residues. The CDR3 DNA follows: TGTGCCAGCAGCAAAGATGAGCGGTCAAACACAGATACGCAGTATTTT. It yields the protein CASSKDERSNTDTQYF.

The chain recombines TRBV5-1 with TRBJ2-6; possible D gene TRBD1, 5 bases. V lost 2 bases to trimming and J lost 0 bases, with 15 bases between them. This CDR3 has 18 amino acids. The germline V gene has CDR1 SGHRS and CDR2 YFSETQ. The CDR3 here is CASSFRSGPYSGANVLTF. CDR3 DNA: TGCGCCAGCAGCTTCAGGTCAGGGCCCTACTCTGGGGCCAACGTCCTGACTTTC.

CDR3 sequence (DNA): TGTGCACCACACGGGACTGTTAACTTCTTC. Translation: CAPHGTVNFF. V and J are TRBV13 and TRBJ2-1, with TRBD2 as a possible D gene (6 bases). CDR3 length equals 10 residues. The germline CDR1 and CDR2 sequences are PRHDT and FYEKMQ (reference sequence).

The CDR3 here is CASSLSVAGGGETQYF. The CDR3 coding sequence is TGCGCCAGCAGCTTGTCGGTAGCGGGAGGCGGAGAGACCCAGTACTTC. The chain joins TRBV5-1 to TRBJ2-5; 10 bases are a match to TRBD2. The CDR3 consists of 16 residues. Germline V CDR1 and CDR2: SGHRS, YFSETQ. The V and J ends lost 1 base and 4 bases, in that order; junction bases with no gene match: 7.

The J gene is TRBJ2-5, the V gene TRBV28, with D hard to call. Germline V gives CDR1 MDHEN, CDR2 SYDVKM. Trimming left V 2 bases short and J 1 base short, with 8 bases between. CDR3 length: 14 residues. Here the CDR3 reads CASSLTGSQETQYF. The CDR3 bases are TGTGCCAGCAGTTTAACCGGGTCCCAAGAGACCCAGTACTTC.

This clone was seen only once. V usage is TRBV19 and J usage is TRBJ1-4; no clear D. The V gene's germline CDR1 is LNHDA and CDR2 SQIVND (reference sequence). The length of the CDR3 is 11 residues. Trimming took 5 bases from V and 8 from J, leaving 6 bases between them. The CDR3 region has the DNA TGTGCCAGTAGTCGGCGGGAAAAACTGTTTTTT. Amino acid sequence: CASSRREKLFF.

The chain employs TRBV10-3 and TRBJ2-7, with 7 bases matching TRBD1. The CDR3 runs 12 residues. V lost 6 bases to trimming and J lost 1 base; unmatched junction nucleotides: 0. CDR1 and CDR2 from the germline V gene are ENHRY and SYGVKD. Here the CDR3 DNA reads TGTGCCATCAGACAGGGGTCCTACGAGCAGTACTTC. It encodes CAIRQGSYEQYF.

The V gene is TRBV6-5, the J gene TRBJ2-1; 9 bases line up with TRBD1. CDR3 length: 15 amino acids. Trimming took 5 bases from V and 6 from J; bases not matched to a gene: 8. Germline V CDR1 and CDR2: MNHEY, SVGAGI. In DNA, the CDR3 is TGTGCCAGCAGTAGGGACAGGGCGAGAGGCAATGAGCAGTTCTTC. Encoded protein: CASSRDRARGNEQFF.

The CDR3 sequence is CASSLQGWANVLTF. Here the CDR3 DNA reads TGTGCCAGCAGCTTGCAGGGGTGGGCCAACGTCCTGACTTTC. The chain uses TRBV5-5 and TRBJ2-6; D perhaps matches TRBD1 (6 bases). Per the germline V gene, CDR1 is SGHKS and CDR2 is YYEKEE (reference sequence). The CDR3 contains 14 residues. Trimming took 1 base from V and 5 from J, leaving 7 bases between them.

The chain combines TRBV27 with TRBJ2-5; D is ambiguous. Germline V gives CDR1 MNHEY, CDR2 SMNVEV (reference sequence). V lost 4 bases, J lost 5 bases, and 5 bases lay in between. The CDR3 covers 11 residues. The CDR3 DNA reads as TGTGCCAGCAGTTGGGCGGAGACCCAGTACTTC. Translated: CASSWAETQYF.

The CDR3 nucleotides read TGTGCCATCAGTGACGGTAGTGGGCGCAACAATGAGCAGTTCTTC. Its protein product is CAISDGSGRNNEQFF. The chain combines TRBV10-3 with TRBJ2-1; D is ambiguous. Trimming cost V 3 bases and J 5 bases, with 14 bases left between them. The CDR3 is made up of 15 amino acids. Germline assignment: CDR1 ENHRY and CDR2 SYGVKD.

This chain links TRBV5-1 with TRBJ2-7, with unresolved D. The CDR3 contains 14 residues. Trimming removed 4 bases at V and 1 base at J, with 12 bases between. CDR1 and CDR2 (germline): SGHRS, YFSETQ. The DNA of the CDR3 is TGCGCCAGCAGCATGACCCAGACGTCCTACGAGCAGTACTTC. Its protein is CASSMTQTSYEQYF.

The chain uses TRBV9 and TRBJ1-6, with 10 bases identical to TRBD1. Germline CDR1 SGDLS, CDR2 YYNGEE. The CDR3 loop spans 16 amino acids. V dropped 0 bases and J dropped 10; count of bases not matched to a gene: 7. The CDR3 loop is CASSVARGQGTSPLHF. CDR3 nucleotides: TGTGCCAGCAGCGTAGCACGGGGACAGGGGACGTCACCCCTCCACTTT.

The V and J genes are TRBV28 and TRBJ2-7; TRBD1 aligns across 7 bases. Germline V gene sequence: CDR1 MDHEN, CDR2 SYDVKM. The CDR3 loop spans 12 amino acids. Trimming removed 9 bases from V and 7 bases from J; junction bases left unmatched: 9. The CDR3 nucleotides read TGTGCCAGTATGACAGGGTTGAAAGAGCAGTACTTC. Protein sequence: CASMTGLKEQYF.

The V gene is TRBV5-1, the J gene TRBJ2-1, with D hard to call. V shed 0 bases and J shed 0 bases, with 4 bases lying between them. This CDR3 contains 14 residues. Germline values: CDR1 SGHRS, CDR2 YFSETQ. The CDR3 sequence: CASSLGASYNEQFF. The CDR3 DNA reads TGCGCCAGCAGCTTGGGTGCCTCCTACAATGAGCAGTTCTTC.